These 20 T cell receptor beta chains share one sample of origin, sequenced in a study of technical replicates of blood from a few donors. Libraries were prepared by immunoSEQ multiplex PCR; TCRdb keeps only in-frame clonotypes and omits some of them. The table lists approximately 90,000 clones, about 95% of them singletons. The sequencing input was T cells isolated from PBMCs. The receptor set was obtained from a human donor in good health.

The CDR3 protein is CASSPGTEINYGYTF. The CDR3, as DNA: TGTGCCAGCAGTCCGGGGACAGAGATTAACTATGGCTACACCTTC. The J gene is TRBJ1-2, the V gene TRBV6-5, with 7 bases identical to TRBD1. The CDR3 is made up of 15 amino acids. The germline V gene encodes CDR1 MNHEY and CDR2 SVGAGI. The V and J ends lost 5 bases and 1 base, in that order; junction bases with no gene match: 7.

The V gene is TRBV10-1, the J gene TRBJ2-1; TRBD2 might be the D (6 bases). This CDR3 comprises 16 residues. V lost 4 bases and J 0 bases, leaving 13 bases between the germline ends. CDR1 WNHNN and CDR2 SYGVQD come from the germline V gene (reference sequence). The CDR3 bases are TGCGCCAGCAGTGTTGGGCGGGGAAGCTCCTACAATGAGCAGTTCTTC. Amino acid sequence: CASSVGRGSSYNEQFF.

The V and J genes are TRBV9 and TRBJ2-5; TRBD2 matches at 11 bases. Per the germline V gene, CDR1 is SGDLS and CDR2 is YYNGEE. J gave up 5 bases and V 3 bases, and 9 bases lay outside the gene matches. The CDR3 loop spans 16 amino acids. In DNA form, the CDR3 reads TGTGCCAGCAGCGGGACCGGTCTAGCGGGGGGCGAGACCCAGTACTTC. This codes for CASSGTGLAGGETQYF.

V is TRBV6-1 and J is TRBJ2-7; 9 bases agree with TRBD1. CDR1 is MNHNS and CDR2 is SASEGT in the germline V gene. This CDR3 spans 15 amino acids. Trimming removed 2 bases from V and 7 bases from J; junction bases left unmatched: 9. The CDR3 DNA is TGTGCCAGCAGTGAATCCGGGACAGGGTCGTTTGAGCAGTACTTC. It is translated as CASSESGTGSFEQYF.

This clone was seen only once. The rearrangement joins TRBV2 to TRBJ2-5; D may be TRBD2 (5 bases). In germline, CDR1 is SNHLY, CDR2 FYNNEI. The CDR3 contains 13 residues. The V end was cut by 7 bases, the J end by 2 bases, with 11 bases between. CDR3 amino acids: CASTPTGQETQYF. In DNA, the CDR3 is TGTGCCAGCACCCCGACGGGACAAGAGACCCAGTACTTC.

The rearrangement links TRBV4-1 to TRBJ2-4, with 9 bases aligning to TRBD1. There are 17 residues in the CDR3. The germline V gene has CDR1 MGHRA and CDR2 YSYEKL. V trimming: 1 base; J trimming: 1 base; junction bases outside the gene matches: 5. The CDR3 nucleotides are TGCGCCAGCAGCCAAGGACAGGGGGGATCGGCCAAAAACATTCAGTACTTC. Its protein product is CASSQGQGGSAKNIQYF.

Written as DNA, the CDR3 is TGTGCCAGCAGCTCTCAGTCCGCGCAGTATTTT. As protein: CASSSQSAQYF. V usage is TRBV7-9 and J usage is TRBJ2-3, with no clear D. Germline values: CDR1 SEHNR, CDR2 FQNEAQ (reference sequence). The CDR3 totals 11 residues. The ends were cut back, 4 bases at V and 10 bases at J, with 9 bases in the middle. Full variable domain (remainder filled in from reference TRBV7-9 and TRBJ2-3): DTGVSQNPRHKITKRGQNVTFRCDPISEHNRLYWYRQTLGQGPEFLTYFQNEAQLEKSRLLSDRFSAERPKGSFSTLEIQRTEQGDSAMYLCASSSQSAQYFGPGTRLTVL.

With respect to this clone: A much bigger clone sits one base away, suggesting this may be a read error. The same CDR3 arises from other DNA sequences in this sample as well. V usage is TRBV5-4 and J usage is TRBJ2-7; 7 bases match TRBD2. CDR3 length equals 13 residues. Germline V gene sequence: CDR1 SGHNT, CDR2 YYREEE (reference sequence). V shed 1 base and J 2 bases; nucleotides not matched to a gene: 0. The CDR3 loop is CASSLSGTYEQYF. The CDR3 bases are TGTGCCAGCAGCTTGAGCGGGACCTACGAGCAGTACTTC.

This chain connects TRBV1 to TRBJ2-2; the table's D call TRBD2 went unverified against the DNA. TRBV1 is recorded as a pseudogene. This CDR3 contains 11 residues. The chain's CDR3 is CTSIRTGELFF. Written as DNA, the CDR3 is TGCACCAGCATCCGCACCGGGGAGCTGTTTTTT.

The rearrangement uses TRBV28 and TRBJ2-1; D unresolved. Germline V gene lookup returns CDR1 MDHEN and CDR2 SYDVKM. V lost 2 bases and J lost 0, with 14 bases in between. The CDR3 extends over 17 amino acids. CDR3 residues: CASSLPGLASSYNEQFF. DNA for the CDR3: TGTGCCAGCAGTTTACCCGGGTTGGCGAGCTCCTACAATGAGCAGTTCTTC.

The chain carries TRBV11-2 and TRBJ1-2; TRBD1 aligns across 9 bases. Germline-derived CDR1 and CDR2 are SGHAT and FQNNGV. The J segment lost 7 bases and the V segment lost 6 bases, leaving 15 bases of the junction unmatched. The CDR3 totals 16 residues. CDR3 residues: CASRTIRDRVMGGYTF. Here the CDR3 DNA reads TGTGCCAGCAGAACGATCCGGGACAGGGTCATGGGTGGCTACACCTTC.

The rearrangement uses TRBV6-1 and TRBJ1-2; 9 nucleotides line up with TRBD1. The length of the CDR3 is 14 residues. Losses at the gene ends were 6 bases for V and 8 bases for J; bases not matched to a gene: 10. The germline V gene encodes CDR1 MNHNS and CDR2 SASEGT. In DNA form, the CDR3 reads TGTGCCAGCAGAATCCCGGGACAGGGATCCGGCTACACCTTC. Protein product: CASRIPGQGSGYTF.

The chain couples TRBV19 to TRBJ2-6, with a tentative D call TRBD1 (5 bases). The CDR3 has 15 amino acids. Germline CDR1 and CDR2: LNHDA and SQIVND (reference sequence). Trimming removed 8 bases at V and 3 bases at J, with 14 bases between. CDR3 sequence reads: CASASGSSGANVLTF. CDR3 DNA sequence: TGTGCCAGTGCCTCAGGGTCGAGTGGGGCCAACGTCCTGACTTTC.

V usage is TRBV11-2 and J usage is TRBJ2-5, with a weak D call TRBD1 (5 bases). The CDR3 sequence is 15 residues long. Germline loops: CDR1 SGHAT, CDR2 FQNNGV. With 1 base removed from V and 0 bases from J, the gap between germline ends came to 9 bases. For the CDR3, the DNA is TGTGCCAGCAGCTTAGCCCCAGGGTACCAAGAGACCCAGTACTTC. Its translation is CASSLAPGYQETQYF.

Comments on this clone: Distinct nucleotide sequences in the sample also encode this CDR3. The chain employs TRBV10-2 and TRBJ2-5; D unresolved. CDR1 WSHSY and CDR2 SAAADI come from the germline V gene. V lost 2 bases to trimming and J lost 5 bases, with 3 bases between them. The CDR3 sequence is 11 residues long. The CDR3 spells CASSERETQYF. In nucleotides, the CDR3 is TGCGCCAGCAGTGAGCGGGAGACCCAGTACTTC.

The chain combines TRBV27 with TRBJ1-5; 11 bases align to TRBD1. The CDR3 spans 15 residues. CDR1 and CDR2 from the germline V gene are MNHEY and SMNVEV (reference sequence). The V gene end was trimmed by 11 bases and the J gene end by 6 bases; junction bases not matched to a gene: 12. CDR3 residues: CAGSTGTGGIQPQHF. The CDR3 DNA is TGTGCCGGGTCTACCGGGACAGGGGGGATTCAGCCCCAGCATTTT.

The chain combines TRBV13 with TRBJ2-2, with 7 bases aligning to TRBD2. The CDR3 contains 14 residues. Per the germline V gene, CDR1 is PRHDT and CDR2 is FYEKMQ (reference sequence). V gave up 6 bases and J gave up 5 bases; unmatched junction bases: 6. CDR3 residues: CASRSGRVTGELFF. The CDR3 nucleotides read TGTGCCAGCAGATCAGGGAGGGTAACCGGGGAGCTGTTTTTT.

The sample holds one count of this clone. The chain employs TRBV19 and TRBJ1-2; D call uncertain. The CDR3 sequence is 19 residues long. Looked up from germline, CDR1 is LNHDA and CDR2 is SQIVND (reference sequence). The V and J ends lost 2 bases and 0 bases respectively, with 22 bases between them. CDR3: CASSIRRGSRKLPNYGYTF. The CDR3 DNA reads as TGTGCCAGTAGTATACGGCGGGGTAGTAGAAAACTACCTAACTATGGCTACACCTTC.

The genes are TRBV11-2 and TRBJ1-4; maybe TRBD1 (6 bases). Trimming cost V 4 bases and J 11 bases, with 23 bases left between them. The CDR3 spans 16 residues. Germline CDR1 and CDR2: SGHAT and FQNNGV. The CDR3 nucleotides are TGTGCCAGCAGCTCCACGAAGGGGGAGGGTTGGCGGAAACTGTTTTTT. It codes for CASSSTKGEGWRKLFF.

Here the CDR3 DNA reads TGTGCCAGCAGCCGCCCAGGGGTCGGGACTGAAAAACTGTTTTTT. This sequence encodes CASSRPGVGTEKLFF. The chain combines TRBV11-2 with TRBJ1-4; a weak D match, TRBD1 (6 bases). The ends were cut back, 5 bases at V and 7 bases at J, with 17 bases in the middle. Germline CDR1 reads SGHAT; CDR2 reads FQNNGV. This CDR3 has 15 residues.